What follows is one T cell receptor beta chain and its context. No cognate antigen has been identified for it. No qualities accompany the bases; no much larger clone lies one base away. This entry belongs to a study of response to subunit inactivated influenza vaccine listed by TCRdb under 2018. With regard to the full study: To follow how T cells responded to a trivalent subunit inactivated influenza vaccine, the researchers relied on deep quantitative profiling of the T cell receptor repertoire. The research as a whole found: According to the authors, only a limited number of new T cells may be recruited by each seasonal influenza vaccination.

The sample's time point label is to be understood as: 45 days after influenza vaccine administration. Library construction relied on RT-PCR. TCRdb names Illumina HiSeq 2500 as the instrument used. TCRdb reran the public reads through fastp at Q25 and MiXCR, keeping productive beta chains. Rows matching on CDR3 protein sequence are summarized as one entry with the most common DNA and genes. The table for this sample lists hundreds of thousands of distinct CDR3 sequences; roughly 13% of them were counted only once. The biggest ten clones account for around 13% of the sample. The CDR3 sequence holds 15 residues, the cysteine and phenylalanine included. Left in the record is the CDR3 DNA by itself, 45 bases read in frame from the first base. The junction shows trimming of 3 bases on V and 4 bases on J, plus 13 bases between the germline ends.

The receptor comes from a man between 50 and 59 years old who received an inactivated influenza vaccine. Donor details come from another sample of the same person, matched by shared clones. The sequence is built from TRBV12-3 or TRBV12-4 and TRBJ2-1; no D segment can be confidently identified. This specimen consisted of PBMCs from blood, obtained roughly 45 days after vaccination. The sequenced DNA: TGTGCCAGCAGTTTCCTTGGCAGTCGGTACAATGAGCAGTTCTTC. Translated, this is CASSFLGSRYNEQFF.